This TCR beta chain was profiled in a study of glioma-infiltrating T cells after dendritic cell vaccination. Sequenced by immunoSEQ multiplex PCR; TCRdb stores in-frame clones only, minus some. The table includes tens of thousands of clones, over 75% detected once. In germline, CDR1 is MNHNY, CDR2 SVGAGI (reference sequence). The CDR3 has 16 amino acids. V gave up 5 bases and J gave up 8 bases; unmatched junction bases: 13. The time point denotes: after dendritic cell vaccination, including at tumor progression/relapse. Only patients with spare fresh-frozen tumor and over two years of follow-up were included.

The sample consisted of blood, taken after dendritic cell vaccination. The receptor's source is a human donor with glioblastoma. V usage is TRBV6-6 and J usage is TRBJ1-4; 8 positions match TRBD1. The CDR3 nucleotides read TGTGCCAGCAGTCACGACCTTTGGGGGGACAGGGAAAAACTGTTTTTT. It yields the protein CASSHDLWGDREKLFF.